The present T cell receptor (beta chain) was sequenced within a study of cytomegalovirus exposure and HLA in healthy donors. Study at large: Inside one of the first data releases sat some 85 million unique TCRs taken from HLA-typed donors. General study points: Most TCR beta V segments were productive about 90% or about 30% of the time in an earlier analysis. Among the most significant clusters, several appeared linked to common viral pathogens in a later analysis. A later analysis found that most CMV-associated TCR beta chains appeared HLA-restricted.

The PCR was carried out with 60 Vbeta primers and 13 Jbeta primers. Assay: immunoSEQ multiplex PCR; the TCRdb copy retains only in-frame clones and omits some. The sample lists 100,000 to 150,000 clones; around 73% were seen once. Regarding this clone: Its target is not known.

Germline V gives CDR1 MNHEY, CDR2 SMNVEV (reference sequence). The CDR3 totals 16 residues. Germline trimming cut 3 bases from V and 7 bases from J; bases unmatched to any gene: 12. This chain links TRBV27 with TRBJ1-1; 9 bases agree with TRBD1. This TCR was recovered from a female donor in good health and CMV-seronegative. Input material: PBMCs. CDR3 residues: CASSFGTGSGASEAFF. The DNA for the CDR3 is TGTGCCAGCAGTTTTGGGACAGGGAGTGGGGCCAGTGAAGCTTTCTTT.